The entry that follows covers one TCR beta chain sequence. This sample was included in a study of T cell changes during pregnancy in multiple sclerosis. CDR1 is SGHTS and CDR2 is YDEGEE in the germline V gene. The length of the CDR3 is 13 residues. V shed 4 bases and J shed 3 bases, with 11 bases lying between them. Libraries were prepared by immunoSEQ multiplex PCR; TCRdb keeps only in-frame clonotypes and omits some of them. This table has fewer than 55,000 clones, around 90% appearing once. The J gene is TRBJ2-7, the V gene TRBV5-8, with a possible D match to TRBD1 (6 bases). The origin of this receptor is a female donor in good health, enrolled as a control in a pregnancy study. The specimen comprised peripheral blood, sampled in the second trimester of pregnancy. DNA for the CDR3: TGTGCCAGCAGCATACAGGGCAGCTACGAGCAGTACTTC. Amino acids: CASSIQGSYEQYF.